This T cell receptor beta chain emerged from a study of blood T cell repertoires in COVID-19. Whole-study context: Acute-phase and convalescent COVID-19 samples originated in the United States, Italy and Spain. The cDNA or gDNA used as material had been derived from T cells, B-cell-depleted T cells, or PBMCs.

Clones were sequenced by immunoSEQ multiplex PCR, and TCRdb holds only the in-frame ones, with some missing. The sample records around 36,000 clones, approximately 85% being singletons. V lost 3 bases and J lost 5, with 9 bases in between. There are 13 residues in the CDR3. Germline-derived CDR1 and CDR2 are LNHNV and YYDKDF (reference sequence). The chain has TRBV15 and TRBJ2-3; D gene uncertain. The clonotype comes from a man in his 60s with acute or convalescent COVID-19. Sequencing was done on a sample of peripheral blood. The CDR3 reads CATSRPPVDTQYF. In DNA, the CDR3 is TGTGCCACCAGCAGGCCCCCGGTAGATACGCAGTATTTT.